This TCR beta chain was documented in a study of human T cells and chemical hapten exposure. TCRdb ran MiXCR on the RACE reads and lists one entry per CDR3 protein. The sample contains approximately 50,000 distinct CDR3 sequences, 9.9% of which appear only once. The CDR3 has 15 amino acids. V shed 5 bases and J shed 4 bases, with 20 bases lying between them. Germline values: CDR1 DFQATT, CDR2 SNEGSKA (reference sequence). Described time point: patch test 3, about 24 weeks after DPC sensitization. Treatment noted: therapeutic diphenylcyclopropenone sensitization with weekly scalp DPC. Every donor had alopecia and was 18 to 70 years old; all were suitable for DPC. Extraction yielded total RNA from whole blood (unfractionated).

V gene TRBV20-1 combines with J gene TRBJ1-1; D not certain. The sequence derives from a woman aged 40 to 50 with alopecia areata. Some clones in this sample may be carry-over from other donors' samples. Here the sequenced sample was whole blood, taken in connection with sensitization to the hapten diphenylcyclopropenone (DPC). The CDR3, as DNA: TGCAGTGCTTTGACCCCCGAGGGAATTGGCACTGAAGCTTTCTTT. Its protein is CSALTPEGIGTEAFF.